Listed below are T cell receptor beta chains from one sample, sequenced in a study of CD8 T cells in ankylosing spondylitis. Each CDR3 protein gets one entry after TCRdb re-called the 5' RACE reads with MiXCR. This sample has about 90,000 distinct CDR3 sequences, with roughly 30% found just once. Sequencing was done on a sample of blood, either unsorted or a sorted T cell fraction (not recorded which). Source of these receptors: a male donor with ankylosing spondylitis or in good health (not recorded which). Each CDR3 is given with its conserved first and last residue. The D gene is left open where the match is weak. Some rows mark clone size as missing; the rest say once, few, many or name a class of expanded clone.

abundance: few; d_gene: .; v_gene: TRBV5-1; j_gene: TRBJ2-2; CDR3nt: TGCGCCAGCAACGCAGAAAACACCGGGGAGCTGTTTTTT; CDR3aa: CASNAENTGELFF
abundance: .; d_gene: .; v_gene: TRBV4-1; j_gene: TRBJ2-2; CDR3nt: TGCGCCAGCAGCCGAGATATAAGAGCACAGAACACCGGGGAGCTGTTTTTT; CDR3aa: CASSRDIRAQNTGELFF
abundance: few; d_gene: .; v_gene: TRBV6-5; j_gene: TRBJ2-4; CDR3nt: TGTGCCAGCAGTTACTCGTACAGGGTGGTGACGGCCAAAAACATTCAGTACTTC; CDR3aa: CASSYSYRVVTAKNIQYF
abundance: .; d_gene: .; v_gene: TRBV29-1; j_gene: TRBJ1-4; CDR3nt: TGCAGCGTGACTCGTGGGGCGAGGGAAAAACTGTTTTTT; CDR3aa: CSVTRGAREKLFF
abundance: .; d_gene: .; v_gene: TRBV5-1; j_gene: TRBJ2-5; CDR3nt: TGCGCCAGCAGCTCGGGAAGAGTGGGAGAGACCCAGTACTTC; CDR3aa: CASSSGRVGETQYF
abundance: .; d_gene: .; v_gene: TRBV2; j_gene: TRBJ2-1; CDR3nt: TGTGCCATGGGACTGAACATCCTGCTCGATGAGCAGTTCTTC; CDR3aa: CAMGLNILLDEQFF
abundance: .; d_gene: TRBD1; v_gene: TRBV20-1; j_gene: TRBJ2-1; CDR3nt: TGCAGTGCTGGGAGGACGACAGGGGACTTCTCCTACAATGAGCAGTTCTTC; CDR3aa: CSAGRTTGDFSYNEQFF
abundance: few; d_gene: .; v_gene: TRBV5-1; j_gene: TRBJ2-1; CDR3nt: TGCGCCAGCAGCTTGACCTCCTTGCCCCCCAATGAGCAGTTCTTC; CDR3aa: CASSLTSLPPNEQFF
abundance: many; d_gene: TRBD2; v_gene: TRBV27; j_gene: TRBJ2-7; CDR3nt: TGTGCCAGCCGACGGACTAGCGAATACTACGAGCAGTACTTC; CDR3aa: CASRRTSEYYEQYF
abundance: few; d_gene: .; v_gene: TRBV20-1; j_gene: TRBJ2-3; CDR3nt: TGCAGTGCCTCTATAGCGGCGCCTTCTAGCACAGATACGCAGTATTTT; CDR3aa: CSASIAAPSSTDTQYF
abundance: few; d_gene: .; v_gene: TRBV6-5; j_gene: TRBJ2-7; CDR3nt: TGTGCCAGCAGTTACGGGACATCGAGCTCCTACGAGCAGTACTTC; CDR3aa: CASSYGTSSSYEQYF
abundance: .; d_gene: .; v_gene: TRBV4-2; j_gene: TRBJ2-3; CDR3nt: TGTGCCAGCAGCCAAGATGCGACGGGAGGCACAGATACGCAGTATTTT; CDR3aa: CASSQDATGGTDTQYF
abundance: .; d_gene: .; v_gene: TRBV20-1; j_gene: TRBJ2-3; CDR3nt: TGCAGTGTAACTTCGCTGGAGGAGGTCACAGATACGCAGTATTTT; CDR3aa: CSVTSLEEVTDTQYF
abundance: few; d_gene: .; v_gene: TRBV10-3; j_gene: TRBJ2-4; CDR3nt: TGTGCCATCAGTGAGGACAGCACCAAAAACATTCAGTACTTC; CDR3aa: CAISEDSTKNIQYF
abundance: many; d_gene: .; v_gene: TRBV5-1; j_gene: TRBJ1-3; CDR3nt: TGCGCCAGCAGCCAGATCACAGGAGTCTCTGGAAACACCATATATTTT; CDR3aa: CASSQITGVSGNTIYF
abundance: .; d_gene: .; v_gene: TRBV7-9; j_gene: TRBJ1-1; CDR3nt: TGTGCCAGCAGCTTAGAGCCGGGAAGGACTGAAGCTTTCTTT; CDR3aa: CASSLEPGRTEAFF